This passage covers 20 T cell receptor beta chains from one sample sequenced in a study of cytomegalovirus exposure and HLA in healthy donors. Amplification used 60 Vbeta primers and 13 Jbeta primers. Repertoires were generated with immunoSEQ multiplex PCR, while TCRdb's copy carries only in-frame clones and drops some. The data contain roughly 34,000 clones, 80% of them singletons. The specimen sequenced was PBMCs. The receptor set was obtained from a male donor in good health and CMV-seronegative.

The V call is TRBV11-3, the J call TRBJ2-5, with 9 bases lining up with TRBD2. The trim removed 1 base at V and 5 bases at J, leaving 8 bases unmatched. Germline CDR1 SGHNT, CDR2 YENEEA. This CDR3 has 16 amino acids. CDR3 sequence reads: CASSLGGGRAEETQYF. CDR3 DNA sequence: TGTGCCAGCAGCTTAGGCGGCGGGAGGGCCGAGGAGACCCAGTACTTC.

V gene TRBV7-3 combines with J gene TRBJ2-2; D is uncertain. The V end lost 2 bases, the J end lost 5 bases, and 15 bases lay between the germline ends. Germline V gives CDR1 SGHTA, CDR2 FQGTGA. This CDR3 has 16 residues. CDR3 amino acids: CASSLEASTVTGELFF. The CDR3 DNA reads TGTGCCAGCAGCTTAGAGGCATCAACGGTAACCGGGGAGCTGTTTTTT.

The V gene is TRBV6-5, the J gene TRBJ1-2; tentative D call: TRBD1 (6 bases). The CDR3 extends over 13 amino acids. CDR1 is MNHEY, CDR2 SVGAGI, per germline. V lost 2 bases to trimming and J lost 6 bases, with 10 bases between them. The CDR3 region is CASSYGGADGYTF. The CDR3 bases are TGTGCCAGCAGTTACGGGGGGGCAGATGGCTACACCTTC.

The CDR3 is CASSPQRVSYEQYF. For the CDR3, the DNA is TGTGCCAGCTCACCACAGCGGGTCTCCTACGAGCAGTACTTC. This chain uses TRBV18 with TRBJ2-7, with D possibly TRBD2 on 6 matching bases. From germline, CDR1 is KGHSH and CDR2 LQKENI. The CDR3 is 14 residues long. Trimming took off 1 base at V and 0 bases at J, with 7 bases between the two ends.

The CDR3 region is CASSVVPRILDEQFF. The DNA for the CDR3 is TGTGCCAGCAGCGTAGTTCCTAGAATCCTCGATGAGCAGTTCTTC. J is TRBJ2-1 and V is TRBV9; D gene uncertain. The CDR3 spans 15 residues. V lost 0 bases, J lost 8 bases, and 15 bases lay in between. Germline lookup yields CDR1 SGDLS and CDR2 YYNGEE.

V is TRBV4-1 and J is TRBJ1-2; D is unresolved. The germline CDR1 and CDR2 sequences are MGHRA and YSYEKL. This CDR3 is built from 15 residues. Trimming shortened V by 3 bases and J by 5 bases, and 16 bases separated the two germline ends. CDR3 sequence reads: CASSQESERSYGYTF. CDR3 nucleotide sequence: TGCGCCAGCAGCCAGGAGTCCGAACGGTCGTATGGCTACACCTTC.

The V call is TRBV9, the J call TRBJ1-1, with 9 bases fitting TRBD1. The J segment lost 3 bases and the V segment lost 3 bases, leaving 3 bases of the junction unmatched. The CDR3 contains 14 residues. In germline, CDR1 is SGDLS, CDR2 YYNGEE. This CDR3 reads CASSATGGYTEAFF. As DNA, the CDR3 is TGTGCCAGCAGCGCAACAGGGGGCTACACTGAAGCTTTCTTT. The full variable domain, in which reference TRBV9 and TRBJ1-1 provide the parts outside the CDR3, is DSGVTQTPKHLITATGQRVTLRCSPRSGDLSVYWYQQSLDQGLQFLIQYYNGEERAKGNILERFSAQQFPDLHSELNLSSLELGDSALYFCASSATGGYTEAFFGQGTRLTVV.

This clone was counted between two and nine times. The chain combines TRBV15 with TRBJ2-6; perhaps TRBD1 as D (5 bases). CDR1 is LNHNV, CDR2 YYDKDF, per germline (reference sequence). This CDR3 spans 16 amino acids. V lost 5 bases, J lost 0 bases, and 11 bases lay in between. Here the CDR3 DNA reads TGTGCCACCAGCGAGCGAAGGGGCTCTGGGGCCAACGTCCTGACTTTC. The encoded protein is CATSERRGSGANVLTF.

The chain combines TRBV5-1 with TRBJ2-3, with D possibly TRBD1 on 6 matching bases. This CDR3 has 15 residues. V was trimmed by 0 bases and J by 0 bases, leaving 8 bases between them. Germline V gene sequence: CDR1 SGHRS, CDR2 YFSETQ. CDR3 region: CASSLVQGSTDTQYF. In nucleotides, the CDR3 is TGCGCCAGCAGCTTGGTTCAGGGGAGCACAGATACGCAGTATTTT.

This clone was picked up a small number of times. The gene calls are TRBV27 and TRBJ2-7; D possibly corresponds to TRBD1 (5 bases). V was clipped by 6 bases and J by 1 base, with 13 bases between them. Per germline, CDR1 MNHEY and CDR2 SMNVEV (reference sequence). This CDR3 region has 14 residues. The DNA for the CDR3 is TGTGCCAGCAGCCAATCGGCAGGGTCCTACGAGCAGTACTTC. It translates to CASSQSAGSYEQYF.

This chain uses TRBV29-1 with TRBJ1-2; TRBD1 might be the D (6 bases). The CDR3 extends over 13 amino acids. V lost 6 bases and J 2 bases, leaving 13 bases between the germline ends. The germline gives CDR1 SQVTM, CDR2 ANQGSEA. The CDR3 region is CSVVLQGNYGYTF. CDR3 sequence (DNA): TGCAGCGTAGTGTTACAGGGCAACTATGGCTACACCTTC.

The chain recombines TRBV5-4 with TRBJ1-6, with 7 positions matching TRBD1. The CDR3 consists of 15 residues. Germline CDR1 reads SGHNT; CDR2 reads YYREEE (reference sequence). V shed 2 bases and J 8 bases; nucleotides not matched to a gene: 7. The CDR3 region has the DNA TGTGCCAGCAGCTTTGGGCAGGGGGATTATTCACCCCTCCACTTT. It encodes CASSFGQGDYSPLHF.

This clone occurred a few times. V usage is TRBV6-1 and J usage is TRBJ2-3; TRBD2 matches at 14 bases. With V trimmed by 5 bases and J by 6 bases, 4 bases remained unmatched. Germline CDR1 reads MNHNS; CDR2 reads SASEGT. The CDR3 is 15 amino acids. The CDR3, as DNA: TGTGCCAGCAGTCGGACTAGCGGGGGGCAGGATACGCAGTATTTT. Encoded protein: CASSRTSGGQDTQYF.

The CDR3 protein is CASSEQGRSYEQYF. The CDR3 DNA sequence: TGTGCCAGCAGCGAACAGGGGAGATCCTACGAGCAGTACTTC. This chain joins TRBV6-1 and TRBJ2-5; 7 bases agree with TRBD1. With the DNA end fitting TRBJ2-7 better, the J assignment may be wrong. Germline assignment: CDR1 MNHNS and CDR2 SASEGT. This CDR3 spans 14 amino acids.

The gene calls are TRBV6-5 and TRBJ1-1; 7 nucleotides align to TRBD1. This CDR3 contains 13 residues. Germline CDR1 MNHEY, CDR2 SVGAGI. V shed 6 bases, J shed 6 bases, and the junction held 7 bases outside the gene matches. The CDR3, as DNA: TGTGCCAGCAGGATACAGGGGTTTTCTGAAGCTTTCTTT. It yields the protein CASRIQGFSEAFF.

This chain connects TRBV7-9 to TRBJ1-1; D is undetermined. Germline V gene lookup returns CDR1 SEHNR and CDR2 FQNEAQ (reference sequence). V was shortened by 4 bases and J by 7 bases, with 10 bases between the two germline ends. The CDR3 spans 12 residues. CDR3 region: CASSSYSNEAFF. The CDR3 DNA is TGTGCCAGCAGCTCTTACAGCAATGAAGCTTTCTTT.

The chain links TRBV29-1 to TRBJ1-1; D call uncertain. The ends were cut back, 5 bases at V and 3 bases at J, with 7 bases in the middle. Germline CDR1 SQVTM, CDR2 ANQGSEA. The CDR3 sequence is 11 residues long. For the CDR3, the DNA is TGCAGCGTTTTAGCGGACACTGAAGCTTTCTTT. Translating gives CSVLADTEAFF.

The chain couples TRBV7-2 to TRBJ2-7; 15 bases fit TRBD2. From germline, CDR1 is SGHTA and CDR2 FQGNSA. V trimming: 2 bases; J trimming: 4 bases; junction bases outside the gene matches: 12. This CDR3 region has 19 residues. The CDR3 DNA reads TGTGCCAGCAGCTTACGCTCGGCAGGGACTAGCGGGGGGTGGTACGAGCAGTACTTC. Translated, it gives CASSLRSAGTSGGWYEQYF.

V usage is TRBV5-1 and J usage is TRBJ2-1, with 9 bases aligning to TRBD2. CDR1 SGHRS and CDR2 YFSETQ come from the germline V gene. After removal of 0 bases from V and 4 bases from J, the junction contained 2 bases not matched to a gene. CDR3 length: 15 residues. The CDR3 coding sequence is TGCGCCAGCAGCTTGGCTAGCGGGGATTACAATGAGCAGTTCTTC. This codes for CASSLASGDYNEQFF.

This clone was found once. V gene TRBV5-1 combines with J gene TRBJ1-2, with D unclear. The CDR3 sequence is 13 residues long. Germline CDR1 SGHRS, CDR2 YFSETQ. Trimming took off 0 bases at V and 6 bases at J, with 9 bases between the two ends. The CDR3 sequence is CASSLAGRNGYTF. The CDR3 nucleotides are TGCGCCAGCAGCTTGGCGGGAAGAAATGGCTACACCTTC.